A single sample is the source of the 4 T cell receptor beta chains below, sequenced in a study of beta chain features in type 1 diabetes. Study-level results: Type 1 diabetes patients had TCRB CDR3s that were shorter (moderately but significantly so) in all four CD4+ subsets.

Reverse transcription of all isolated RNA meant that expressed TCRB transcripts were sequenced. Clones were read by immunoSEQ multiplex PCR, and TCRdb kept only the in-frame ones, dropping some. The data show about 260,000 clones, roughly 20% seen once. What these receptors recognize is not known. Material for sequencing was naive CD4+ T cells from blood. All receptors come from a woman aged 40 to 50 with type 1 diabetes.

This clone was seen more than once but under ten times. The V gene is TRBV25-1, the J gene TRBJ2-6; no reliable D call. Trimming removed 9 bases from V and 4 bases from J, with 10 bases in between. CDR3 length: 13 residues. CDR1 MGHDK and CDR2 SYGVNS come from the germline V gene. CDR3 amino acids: CASNSRGANVLTF. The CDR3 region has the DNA TGTGCCAGTAACAGCCGCGGGGCCAACGTCCTGACTTTC. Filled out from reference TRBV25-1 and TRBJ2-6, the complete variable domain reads EADIYQTPRYLVIGTGKKITLECSQTMGHDKMYWYQQDPGMELHLIHYSYGVNSTEKGDLSSESTVSRIRTEHFPLTLESARPSHTSQYLCASNSRGANVLTFGAGSRLTVL.

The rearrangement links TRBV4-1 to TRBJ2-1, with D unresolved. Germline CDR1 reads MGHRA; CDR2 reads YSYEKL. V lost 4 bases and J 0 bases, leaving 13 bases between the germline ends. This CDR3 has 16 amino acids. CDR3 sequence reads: CASSPRSQYSYNEQFF. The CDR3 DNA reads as TGCGCCAGCAGCCCTAGGAGCCAATACTCCTACAATGAGCAGTTCTTC.

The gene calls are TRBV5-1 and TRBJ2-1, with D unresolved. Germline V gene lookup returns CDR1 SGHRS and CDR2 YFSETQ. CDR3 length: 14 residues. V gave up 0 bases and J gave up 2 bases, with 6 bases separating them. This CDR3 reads CASSLGQTYNEQFF. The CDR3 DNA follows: TGCGCCAGCAGCTTGGGGCAGACCTACAATGAGCAGTTCTTC.

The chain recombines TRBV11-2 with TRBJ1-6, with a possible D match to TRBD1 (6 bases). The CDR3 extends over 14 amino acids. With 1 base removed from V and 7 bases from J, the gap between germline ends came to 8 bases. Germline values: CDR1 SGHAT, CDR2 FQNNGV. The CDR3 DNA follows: TGTGCCAGCAGCTTAGCAGGGGAGAATTCACCCCTCCACTTT. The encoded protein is CASSLAGENSPLHF.